This T cell receptor (beta chain) comes out of a study of T cell responses to AZD1222 COVID-19 vaccine. Only in-frame clones appear in the TCRdb table, and some are missing; sequencing was by immunoSEQ multiplex PCR. This sample has some 150,000 clones; about nine tenths occur once, and the top ten carry about 5.1%. This CDR3 is 16 amino acids long. The germline gives CDR1 SGHRS, CDR2 YFSETQ. V gave up 3 bases and J gave up 6 bases; unmatched junction bases: 12. Details on this clone: Its antigen is currently unknown.

Broader study findings: A rise in Spike-specific TCR breadth and depth followed two AZD1222 doses. The study sampled repertoires only after the peak T cell response. Spike-wide vaccine-associated CD4 TCRs dominated at 160-218 and 743-854. Donors were largely white British and mainly female; clonal diversity was possibly underestimated.

The clonotype was recovered from an adult in good health. The rearrangement links TRBV5-1 to TRBJ1-1; TRBD1 matches at 9 bases. The sequenced sample was peripheral blood, obtained on day 0 of MenACWY control vaccination. DNA for the CDR3: TGCGCCAGCAGCTCGAATCCACAGGGGGCAGGGGCTGAAGCTTTCTTT. Translating gives CASSSNPQGAGAEAFF.